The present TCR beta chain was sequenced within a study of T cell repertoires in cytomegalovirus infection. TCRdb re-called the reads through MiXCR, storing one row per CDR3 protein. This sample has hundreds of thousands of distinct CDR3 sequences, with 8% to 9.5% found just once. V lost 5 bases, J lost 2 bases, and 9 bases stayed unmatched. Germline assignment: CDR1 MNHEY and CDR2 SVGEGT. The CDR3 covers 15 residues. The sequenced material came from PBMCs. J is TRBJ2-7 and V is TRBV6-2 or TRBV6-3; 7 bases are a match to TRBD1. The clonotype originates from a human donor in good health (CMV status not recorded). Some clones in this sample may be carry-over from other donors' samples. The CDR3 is CASSGWGQSTYEQYF. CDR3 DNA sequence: TGTGCCAGCAGTGGTTGGGGACAGAGTACCTACGAGCAGTACTTC.